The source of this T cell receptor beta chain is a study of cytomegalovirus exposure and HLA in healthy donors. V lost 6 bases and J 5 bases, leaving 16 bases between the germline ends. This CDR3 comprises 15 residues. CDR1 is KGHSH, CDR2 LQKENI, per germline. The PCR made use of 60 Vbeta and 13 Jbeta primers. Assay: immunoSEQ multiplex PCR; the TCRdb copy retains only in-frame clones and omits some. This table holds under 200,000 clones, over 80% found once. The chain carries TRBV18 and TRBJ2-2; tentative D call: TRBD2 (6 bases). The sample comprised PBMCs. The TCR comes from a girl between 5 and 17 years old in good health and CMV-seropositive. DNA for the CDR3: TGTGCCAGCTCCTCCCCGACTAGACGGACCGGGGAGCTGTTTTTT. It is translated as CASSSPTRRTGELFF.